Each of the 32 T cell receptor beta chains below was sequenced from the same sample in a study of T cells in Graves' hyperthyroidism and ophthalmopathy (dated 2019 in TCRdb). The library was prepared using multiplex PCR. Sequencing took place on an Illumina HiSeq 2000. The TCR beta CDR3 regions were amplified from RNA transcripts. The first round of RT-PCR for the TCR CDR3 was performed with the HTBI primer set and the Qiagen OneStep RT-PCR kit. Through fastp at Q25 and MiXCR, TCRdb rebuilt clones from the public reads, retaining in-frame beta chains. Every distinct CDR3 protein forms one entry, paired with its most common genes and DNA. The sample profile shows 550,000 to 800,000 distinct CDR3 sequences; 17% of them were found once. 15% to 18% of the sample rests with the top ten. Material for sequencing was blood. The receptors were gathered from a man in his forties or fifties with Graves' hyperthyroidism.

The chain employs TRBV20-1 and TRBJ2-7; D could derive from TRBD1 or TRBD2 (5 bases each). The CDR3 is 13 amino acids. The germline V and J ends were trimmed by 2 bases and 7 bases, with 15 bases remaining between them. Looked up from germline, CDR1 is DFQATT and CDR2 is SNEGSKA (reference sequence). This CDR3 is CSARPGPLGEQYF. The CDR3 DNA follows: TGCAGTGCTAGACCGGGACCGTTGGGAGAGCAGTACTTC.

In its sample, this clonotype was seen a few times. V usage is TRBV4-1 and J usage is TRBJ2-7; TRBD2 might be the D (6 bases). The germline gives CDR1 MGHRA, CDR2 YSYEKL. The germline V and J ends were trimmed by 1 base and 3 bases, with 13 bases remaining between them. CDR3 length equals 15 residues. This chain's CDR3 is CASSQGGGPVYEQYF. The CDR3 DNA reads TGCGCCAGCAGCCAAGGCGGAGGGCCGGTCTACGAGCAGTACTTC.

This clonotype occurred many times. J is TRBJ1-6 and V is TRBV2, with TRBD1 matching over 8 bases. Trimming at V came to 8 bases and at J to 7 bases, leaving 7 bases not matched to a gene. The length of the CDR3 is 14 residues. CDR1 and CDR2 (germline): SNHLY, FYNNEI. In DNA, the CDR3 is TGTGCCAGCCGAGACAGGGGTCGAAATTCACCCCTCCACTTT. Encoded protein: CASRDRGRNSPLHF.

The CDR3 sequence: CASSSDRESYNEQFF. In DNA, the CDR3 is TGTGCCAGCAGCTCCGACAGGGAGTCCTACAATGAGCAGTTCTTC. The gene calls are TRBV11-1 and TRBJ2-1; 7 nucleotides align to TRBD1. V gave up 4 bases and J gave up 1 base; unmatched junction bases: 4. Germline assignment: CDR1 SGHAT and CDR2 FQDESV (reference sequence). The CDR3 sequence is 15 residues long.

This clonotype was picked up a small number of times. This sequence joins TRBV7-7 and TRBJ1-6; 8 nucleotides agree with TRBD1. Germline loops: CDR1 SSHAT, CDR2 FNYEAQ (reference sequence). CDR3 size: 16 residues. Trimming took 5 bases from V and 8 from J; bases not matched to a gene: 11. The chain's CDR3 is CASSLPRGLWDSPLHF. Written as DNA, the CDR3 is TGTGCCAGCAGCCTCCCCAGGGGGCTGTGGGATTCACCCCTCCACTTT.

The V and J genes are TRBV7-9 and TRBJ1-1; 9 positions match TRBD1. The V segment lost 5 bases and the J segment 3 bases; nucleotides outside the gene matches: 19. Germline V gene data show CDR1 as SEHNR and CDR2 as FQNEAQ (reference sequence). This CDR3 has 19 residues. The CDR3: CASSGARDRVTRWDTEAFF. As DNA, the CDR3 is TGTGCCAGCAGCGGGGCCCGGGACAGGGTAACTAGGTGGGACACTGAAGCTTTCTTT.

A note on this clonotype: With a much larger clone just one base away, this may be a read error. The V and J genes are TRBV20-1 and TRBJ1-4; D is undetermined. The CDR3 totals 11 residues. Germline CDR1 is DFQATT and CDR2 is SNEGSKA (reference sequence). CDR3 DNA: TGCTGTGCTTCGGGGAATGAAAAACTGTTTTTT. It is translated as CCASGNEKLFF.

This clonotype has a handful of counts. The V and J genes are TRBV20-1 and TRBJ2-3, with a tentative D call TRBD2 (5 bases). The CDR3 contains 15 residues. The germline V and J ends were trimmed by 5 bases and 3 bases, with 18 bases remaining between them. CDR1 is DFQATT, CDR2 SNEGSKA, per germline (reference sequence). The DNA of the CDR3 is TGCAGTGCTCCCCCCGCGACACCGGGGACAGATACGCAGTATTTT. This encodes CSAPPATPGTDTQYF.

This clonotype showed up many times. The rearrangement joins TRBV27 to TRBJ2-2; D may match TRBD1 or TRBD2 (5 bases each). This CDR3 has 16 amino acids. Per germline, CDR1 MNHEY and CDR2 SMNVEV (reference sequence). With 2 bases removed from V and 7 bases from J, the gap between germline ends came to 17 bases. CDR3 DNA: TGTGCCAGCAGTTTAGGGACCGGGAACCCAAGCGGGGAGCTGTTTTTT. It specifies CASSLGTGNPSGELFF.

This chain uses TRBV6-1 with TRBJ2-1; TRBD2 is a possible D gene (6 bases). V was trimmed by 7 bases and J by 7 bases, leaving 14 bases between them. CDR1 is MNHNS, CDR2 SASEGT, per germline. The CDR3 extends over 13 amino acids. The CDR3 reads CASNPGEGNEQFF. DNA for the CDR3: TGTGCCAGCAACCCGGGAGAAGGAAATGAGCAGTTCTTC.

The chain couples TRBV24-1 to TRBJ2-1, with TRBD1 matching 9 bases. The trim removed 3 bases at V and 6 bases at J, leaving 5 bases unmatched. Per the germline V gene, CDR1 is KGHDR and CDR2 is SFDVKD. This CDR3 region has 15 residues. CDR3 region: CATSDAGQGGNEQFF. CDR3 bases: TGTGCCACCAGTGATGCGGGACAGGGCGGCAATGAGCAGTTCTTC.

In its sample, this clonotype was seen many times. This chain joins TRBV12-3 or TRBV12-4 and TRBJ2-1; 7 bases fit TRBD1. This CDR3 has 14 residues. The ends lost 5 bases at V and 7 bases at J; junction bases unmatched: 8. The DNA for the CDR3 is TGTGCCAGCAGTCGCGACCTACAGGGGAATGAGCAGTTCTTC. Encoded protein: CASSRDLQGNEQFF.

V usage is TRBV9 and J usage is TRBJ1-6; D is perhaps TRBD1 (5 bases). CDR1 and CDR2 (germline): SGDLS, YYNGEE. V lost 5 bases and J lost 2, with 14 bases in between. The CDR3 length is 16 residues. CDR3 coding DNA: TGTGCCAGCAGTCCCACCGGGGGGACCTATAATTCACCCCTCCACTTT. Amino acid sequence: CASSPTGGTYNSPLHF.

The sample holds a few counts of this clonotype. One junction end disagrees with the germline gene, perhaps due to a read error. CDR3 sequence: CASGYVLAGVLYNEQFF. The CDR3 DNA reads TGTGCCAGCGGTTACGTGTTAGCGGGAGTGCTCTACAATGAGCAGTTCTTC. This sequence joins TRBV6-2 or TRBV6-3 and TRBJ2-1, with TRBD2 matching 9 bases. The CDR3 sequence is 17 residues long. Per germline, CDR1 MNHEY and CDR2 SVGEGT.

In its sample, this clonotype was seen many times. The genes are TRBV28 and TRBJ1-5; tentatively, D is TRBD1 (5 bases). The CDR3 extends over 12 amino acids. Germline loops: CDR1 MDHEN, CDR2 SYDVKM. The V end was cut by 9 bases, the J end by 2 bases, with 8 bases between. CDR3 residues: CASTGGNQPQHF. The CDR3 nucleotides read TGTGCCAGTACAGGAGGCAATCAGCCCCAGCATTTT. Full variable domain (outside the CDR3, taken from reference TRBV28 and TRBJ1-5): DVKVTQSSRYLVKRTGEKVFLECVQDMDHENMFWYRQDPGLGLRLIYFSYDVKMKEKGDIPEGYSVSREKKERFSLILESASTNQTSMYLCASTGGNQPQHFGDGTRLSIL.

The chain uses TRBV4-1 and TRBJ2-7; TRBD1 agrees at 7 bases. CDR3 length equals 14 residues. Germline CDR1 MGHRA, CDR2 YSYEKL. V was pared by 3 bases and J by 9 bases, with 11 bases of the junction left unmatched. CDR3 in DNA: TGCGCCAGCAGCCATCCGGGACAGAACTTTTTGCAGTACTTC. Amino acids: CASSHPGQNFLQYF.

The rearrangement uses TRBV6-2 or TRBV6-3 and TRBJ1-2, with TRBD1 matching 11 bases. CDR3 length: 15 amino acids. The germline gives CDR1 MNHEY, CDR2 SVGEGT. The junction had 7 bases not matched to a gene; V was cut back by 5 bases and J by 5 bases. The CDR3 sequence: CASSAGQGAQYGYTF. CDR3 DNA sequence: TGTGCCAGCAGTGCCGGACAGGGGGCACAGTATGGCTACACCTTC.

This clonotype was seen once. J is TRBJ2-5 and V is TRBV5-4, with TRBD1 as a possible D gene (6 bases). Trimming removed 4 bases from V and 0 bases from J, with 16 bases in between. This CDR3 is built from 16 residues. CDR1 is SGHNT, CDR2 YYREEE, per germline (reference sequence). The CDR3 loop reads CASSPRLDRYQETQYF. CDR3 DNA: TGTGCCAGCAGCCCGCGCCTTGACAGGTACCAAGAGACCCAGTACTTC. Full variable domain (remainder filled in from reference TRBV5-4 and TRBJ2-5): ETGVTQSPTHLIKTRGQQVTLRCSSQSGHNTVSWYQQALGQGPQFIFQYYREEENGRGNFPPRFSGLQFPNYSSELNVNALELDDSALYLCASSPRLDRYQETQYFGPGTRLLVL.

This clonotype was found many times. The V and J genes are TRBV2 and TRBJ2-1; D gene unclear. Germline-derived CDR1 and CDR2 are SNHLY and FYNNEI. This CDR3 comprises 13 residues. Trimming removed 0 bases at V and 11 bases at J, with 11 bases between. The DNA of the CDR3 is TGTGCCAGCAGTGAAGCCAACCTGCTAAAGCAGTTCTTC. Residues: CASSEANLLKQFF. The whole variable domain, filled in from reference TRBV2 and TRBJ2-1, reads EPEVTQTPSHQVTQMGQEVILRCVPISNHLYFYWYRQILGQKVEFLVSFYNNEISEKSEIFDDQFSVERPDGSNFTLKIRSTKLEDSAMYFCASSEANLLKQFFGPGTRLTVL.

Many counts were recorded for this clonotype. This chain connects TRBV5-1 to TRBJ1-5, with 7 bases matching TRBD1. The CDR3 sequence is 15 residues long. Per germline, CDR1 SGHRS and CDR2 YFSETQ. J gave up 1 base and V 4 bases, and 5 bases lay outside the gene matches. The CDR3 DNA reads as TGCGCCAGCAGCGCCCAGGGGGGGAGCAATCAGCCCCAGCATTTT. It is translated as CASSAQGGSNQPQHF.

CDR3 residues: CASSGQGPIYTDTQYF. In DNA form, the CDR3 reads TGTGCCAGCAGTGGACAGGGTCCGATTTACACAGATACGCAGTATTTT. This chain connects TRBV6-1 to TRBJ2-3, with 7 bases lining up with TRBD1. The CDR3 covers 16 residues. Germline CDR1 is MNHNS and CDR2 is SASEGT. With V trimmed by 4 bases and J by 2 bases, 9 bases remained unmatched.

This clonotype showed up many times. The rearrangement links TRBV7-2 to TRBJ2-1; 9 bases map to TRBD1. J was trimmed by 6 bases and V by 5 bases; bases with no gene match: 8. The CDR3 has 15 residues. Germline loops: CDR1 SGHTA, CDR2 FQGNSA. The CDR3 here is CASSKTGTGTNEQFF. In DNA form, the CDR3 reads TGTGCCAGCAGCAAAACCGGGACAGGGACCAATGAGCAGTTCTTC.

Worth noting for this clonotype: A much larger clone lies a single base off, so this may be a read error. V and J are TRBV2 and TRBJ2-7; tentative D call: TRBD2 (6 bases). CDR1 SNHLY and CDR2 FYNNEI come from the germline V gene. Trimming left V 6 bases short and J 4 bases short, with 16 bases between. The CDR3 contains 14 residues. The CDR3: CASRGQPGRYEQYF. Written as DNA, the CDR3 is TGTGCCAGCAGGGGGCAGCCGGGGAGGTACGAGCAGTACTTC.

This clonotype was found many times. The rearrangement joins TRBV29-1 to TRBJ2-5; TRBD1 matches 8 bases. CDR1 is SQVTM, CDR2 ANQGSEA, per germline. Trimming took 1 base from V and 1 from J; bases not matched to a gene: 5. The CDR3 is made up of 15 amino acids. CDR3 sequence reads: CSVEGGTGFQETQYF. The CDR3 DNA is TGCAGCGTTGAAGGCGGGACAGGTTTCCAAGAGACCCAGTACTTC.

The chain combines TRBV5-6 with TRBJ2-7, with 9 bases that match TRBD2. The CDR3 has 13 amino acids. Germline V gene sequence: CDR1 SGHDT, CDR2 YYEEEE. V lost 2 bases, J lost 7 bases, and 4 bases stayed unmatched. CDR3 bases: TGTGCCAGCAGCTTTCGCGGGGGGGGGGAGCAGTACTTC. Translated: CASSFRGGGEQYF.

This clonotype was picked up many times. The V call is TRBV28, the J call TRBJ2-2; D unclear. Trimming cost V 2 bases and J 5 bases, with 12 bases left between them. CDR1 MDHEN and CDR2 SYDVKM come from the germline V gene. The CDR3 totals 15 residues. In DNA, the CDR3 is TGTGCCAGCAGTTTAAGGACGATGGGAACCGGGGAGCTGTTTTTT. Protein product: CASSLRTMGTGELFF.

This clonotype was detected ten times or more. The chain has TRBV2 and TRBJ1-6; 8 nucleotides match TRBD1. The CDR3 has 13 amino acids. Germline V gene data show CDR1 as SNHLY and CDR2 as FYNNEI. V trimming: 6 bases; J trimming: 10 bases; junction bases outside the gene matches: 5. CDR3 sequence (DNA): TGTGCCAGCAGGACGGACAGGGCCTCACCCCTCCACTTT. Encoded protein: CASRTDRASPLHF.

Ten or more counts support this clonotype. The V call is TRBV2, the J call TRBJ2-5; the D gene is possibly TRBD1 (6 bases). CDR1 and CDR2 from the germline V gene are SNHLY and FYNNEI. With 8 bases removed from V and 5 bases from J, the gap between germline ends came to 12 bases. This CDR3 has 12 amino acids. CDR3 DNA: TGTGCCAGCCTAGGTCAGGGGGAGACCCAGTACTTC. This gives the protein CASLGQGETQYF.

A few counts support this clonotype. The chain recombines TRBV29-1 with TRBJ2-7, with D perhaps matching TRBD1 (7 bases). Per the germline V gene, CDR1 is SQVTM and CDR2 is ANQGSEA. The CDR3 is 12 amino acids. Trimming removed 4 bases at V and 5 bases at J, with 12 bases between. The DNA for the CDR3 is TGCAGCGTTGTCCCAGGGGGGAACGAGCAGTACTTC. Translating gives CSVVPGGNEQYF.

The J gene is TRBJ1-5, the V gene TRBV20-1, with no clear D. The CDR3 has 10 residues. Looked up from germline, CDR1 is DFQATT and CDR2 is SNEGSKA (reference sequence). This CDR3 reads CTVSFRPQHF. The DNA of the CDR3 is TGCACCGTATCTTTTCGGCCCCAGCATTTT.

This clonotype was counted many times. V gene TRBV3-1 combines with J gene TRBJ2-1; 7 positions agree with TRBD2. J gave up 4 bases and V 1 base, and 4 bases lay outside the gene matches. Per germline, CDR1 LGHDT and CDR2 YNNKEL (reference sequence). This CDR3 has 15 amino acids. CDR3 in amino acids: CASSQGQRDYNEQFF. The CDR3 nucleotides are TGTGCCAGCAGCCAAGGTCAGCGGGATTACAATGAGCAGTTCTTC.

This clonotype was counted many times. The V and J genes are TRBV9 and TRBJ2-7; 7 positions agree with TRBD2. With 0 bases clipped from V and 6 bases from J, the junction kept 9 bases outside the gene matches. Germline CDR1 reads SGDLS; CDR2 reads YYNGEE. The length of the CDR3 is 15 residues. DNA of the CDR3: TGTGCCAGCAGCGTAGGTACGGCCTGGGAGGGCGAGCAGTACTTC. Amino acids: CASSVGTAWEGEQYF.